This T cell receptor (beta chain) was identified during a study of blood T cell repertoires in COVID-19. Across the whole study: Samples came from the United States, Italy and Spain, spanning acute and convalescent COVID-19. PBMCs, B-cell-depleted T cells, or T cells provided the cDNA or gDNA that made up the material.

Authors' analysis steps: Nucleated cell number was recorded as an estimate derived from reference gene primer amplification. TCRdb's copy holds only in-frame clones and misses some; the assay was immunoSEQ multiplex PCR. For V, J and clone size, that table is used; D and trimming come from the DNA. The sample contains tens of thousands of clones, roughly 85% of which appear only once. Sequencing input: peripheral blood. The origin of this receptor is a man aged 65-85 years in a cohort sampled during active COVID-19.

CDR3 loop: CASSSALTRYTIGYTF. CDR3 in DNA: TGTGCCAGCAGCTCGGCCCTGACTCGGTATACGATTGGCTACACCTTC. The chain recombines TRBV7-2 with TRBJ1-2; D uncertain. CDR1 is SGHTA and CDR2 is FQGNSA in the germline V gene. The CDR3 sequence is 16 residues long. V was clipped by 4 bases and J by 7 bases, with 22 bases between them.